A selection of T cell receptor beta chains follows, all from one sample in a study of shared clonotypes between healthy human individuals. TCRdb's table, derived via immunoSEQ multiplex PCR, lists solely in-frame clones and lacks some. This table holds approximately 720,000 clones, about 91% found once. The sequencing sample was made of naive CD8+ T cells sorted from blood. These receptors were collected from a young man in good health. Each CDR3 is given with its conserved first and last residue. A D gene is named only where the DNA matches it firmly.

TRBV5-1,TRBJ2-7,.,CASSLKGYGEQYF
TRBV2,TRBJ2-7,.,CASSEGLPHEQYF
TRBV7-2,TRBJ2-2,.,CASSLWQGTGELFF
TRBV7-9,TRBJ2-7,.,CASSSTDLWGSYEQYF
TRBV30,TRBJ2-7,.,CAWSARGYEQYF
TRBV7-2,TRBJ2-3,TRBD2,CASSFASGTSTDTQYF
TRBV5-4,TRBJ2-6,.,CASSLKVSGANVLTF
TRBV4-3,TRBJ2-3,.,CASSPTLGAATDTQYF
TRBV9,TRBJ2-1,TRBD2,CASSHGTSGSPPYNEQFF
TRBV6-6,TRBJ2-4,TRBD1,CASNQRDRGKNIQYF
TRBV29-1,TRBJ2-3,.,CSVELGFSGGTDTQYF
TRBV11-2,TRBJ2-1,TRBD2,CASSLWPSGENEQFF
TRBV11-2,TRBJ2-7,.,CASSYLTYEQYF
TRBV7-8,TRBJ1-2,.,CASRPDETIIYGYTF
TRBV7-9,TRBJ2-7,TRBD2,CASSPRTSGNSYEQYF
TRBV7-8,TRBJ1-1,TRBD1,CASSPSGGTRTEAFF
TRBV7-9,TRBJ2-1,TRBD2,CASSHTSGNEQFF
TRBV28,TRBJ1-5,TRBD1,CASRRTGYNQPQHF
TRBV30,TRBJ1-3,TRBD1,CAWDLDRGPGNTIYF
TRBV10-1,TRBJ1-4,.,CASSERDKRREKLFF
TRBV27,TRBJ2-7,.,CASSFSGSSYEQYF
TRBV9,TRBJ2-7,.,CASSGPGYEQYF
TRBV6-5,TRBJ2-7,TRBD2,CASIALAGAPNEQYF
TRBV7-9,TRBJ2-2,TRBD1,CASSSTRTGNTGELFF
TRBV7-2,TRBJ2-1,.,CASSREGGVGNEQFF
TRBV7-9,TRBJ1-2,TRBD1,CASSLEGTVNYGYTF
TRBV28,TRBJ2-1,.,CATAWGSSYNEQFF
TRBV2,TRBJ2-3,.,CASSDPGQIYTDTQYF
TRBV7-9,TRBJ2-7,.,CASSSGTRSYEQYF
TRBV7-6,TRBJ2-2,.,CASSPFASGELFF
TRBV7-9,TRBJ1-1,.,CASSHTLRGDTEAFF
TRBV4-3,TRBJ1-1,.,CASSQVRLFMNTEAFF
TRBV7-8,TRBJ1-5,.,CASSLAGGGYGSNQPQHF
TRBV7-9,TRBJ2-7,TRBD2,CASSETGTSGTYEQYF
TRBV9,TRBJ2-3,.,CASSATGDLYTDTQYF
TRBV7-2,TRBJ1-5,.,CASSLESGLSNQPQHF
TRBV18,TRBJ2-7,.,CASSPPFDLSVSYEQYF
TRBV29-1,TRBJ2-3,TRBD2,CSVDRSSGDSTDTQYF
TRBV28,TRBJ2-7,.,CASSSPPGAYYEQYF
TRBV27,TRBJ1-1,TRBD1,CASSSGRAGGLMNTEAFF
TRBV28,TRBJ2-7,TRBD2,CASTTGTSGRTGYEQYF
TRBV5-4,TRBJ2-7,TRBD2,CASSLGLAGEVGQYF
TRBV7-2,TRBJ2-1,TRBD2,CASSFAREAYRNEQFF
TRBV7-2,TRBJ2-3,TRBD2,CASTPRGLAGGPGDTQYF
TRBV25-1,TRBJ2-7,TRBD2,CASSGLAGVDEQYF
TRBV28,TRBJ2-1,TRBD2,CASLGLAGGSSYNEQFF
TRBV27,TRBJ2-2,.,CASSIRAGGELFF